The clone carrying this T cell receptor beta chain was seen at least ten times. The antigen is not known. Graves' hyperthyroidism was deemed stable given no ophthalmopathy progression within 18 months. Cells are PBMCs isolated from roughly 10 ml of fresh blood. The ends lost 7 bases at V and 0 bases at J; junction bases unmatched: 8. The germline V gene encodes CDR1 MDHEN and CDR2 SYDVKM. The CDR3 has 17 amino acids. This specimen belongs to a study of T cells in Graves' hyperthyroidism and ophthalmopathy. Notes on the study in general: Blood also showed most of the thyroid clonotypes that were expanded above 0.001.

RNA transcripts were the template for amplifying TCR beta CDR3 regions. HTBI primers were used for first-round RT-PCR of the TCR CDR3. TCRdb redid the calling of the multiplex PCR reads with MiXCR, one entry per CDR3 protein. The sample lists under 400,000 distinct CDR3 sequences; 16% were seen once. This TCR was sampled from a man aged 25 to 40 with Graves' hyperthyroidism. Source material: blood. V gene TRBV28 combines with J gene TRBJ2-7; TRBD2 matches at 14 bases. This CDR3 reads CASTTGLAGVSSYEQYF. The CDR3 DNA sequence: TGTGCCAGCACCACGGGACTAGCGGGGGTGAGCTCCTACGAGCAGTACTTC.